This T cell receptor (beta chain) appears in the sequencing data of a study of chemoradiotherapy in HPV16-positive cancers. General study results and limits: HPV-responsive T-cell expansion during chemoradiotherapy was linked to improved recurrence-free survival in HPV16-positive patients.

V trimming: 3 bases; J trimming: 3 bases; junction bases outside the gene matches: 7. Looked up from germline, CDR1 is SGDLS and CDR2 is YYNGEE. The CDR3 has 17 residues. This clone was found once. Its matching antigen is unknown. Profiling relied on immunoSEQ multiplex PCR, and the TCRdb table lists in-frame clones only, not all of them. The table lists 40,000 to 65,000 clones, 90% of them singletons. The sequence was obtained from a human donor with HPV-associated anogenital cancer. J is TRBJ2-2 and V is TRBV9, with 11 bases that match TRBD2. Source: blood, taken from a patient who underwent chemoradiotherapy. The CDR3 sequence is CASSAGLGLADTGELFF. Here the CDR3 DNA reads TGTGCCAGCAGCGCGGGCCTGGGACTAGCGGACACCGGGGAGCTGTTTTTT. The variable domain in full, completed from reference TRBV9 and TRBJ2-2, reads DSGVTQTPKHLITATGQRVTLRCSPRSGDLSVYWYQQSLDQGLQFLIQYYNGEERAKGNILERFSAQQFPDLHSELNLSSLELGDSALYFCASSAGLGLADTGELFFGEGSRLTVL.